This entry describes one T cell receptor (beta chain). Its antigen remains unknown. Generated by immunoSEQ multiplex PCR, the TCRdb table keeps only in-frame clones and is missing some. The sample records hundreds of thousands of clones, more than 80% being singletons. The source of the sample is a study of Ad26.COV2.S vaccination and SARS-CoV-2 variants. Looking at the study overall: Recipients of Ad26.COV2.S got it intramuscularly, once or twice 56 days apart.

Regarding the study as a whole: Greater spike-specific TCR breadth was seen in vaccine recipients than in placebo recipients.

Treatment denoted: around 19 received Ad26.COV2.S at low or high dose, single or two shots; roughly 5 received placebo; per-sample allocation not given. Specimens were obtained on day 63 following the first vaccine or placebo injection. V lost 1 base and J lost 6, with 7 bases in between. The CDR3 runs to 12 residues. Germline CDR1 reads SQVTM; CDR2 reads ANQGSEA. The chain recombines TRBV29-1 with TRBJ2-1; D is undetermined. The specimen comprised peripheral blood, sampled in a trial of Ad26.COV2.S vaccine versus placebo. This clonotype was sampled from a person aged 18-65 years who received the Ad26.COV2.S COVID-19 vaccine or a placebo. The CDR3 loop is CSVEASANEQFF. For the CDR3, the DNA is TGCAGCGTTGAAGCCAGCGCCAATGAGCAGTTCTTC.